This T cell receptor beta chain was found in a study of shared clonotypes between healthy human individuals. Study-wide context: The cohort had two women and a few men, ages 18 to 49.

Libraries were prepared by immunoSEQ multiplex PCR; TCRdb keeps only in-frame clonotypes and omits some of them. The table has 2 million to 2.5 million clones, almost 96% seen once. The germline V gene has CDR1 SGHRS and CDR2 YFSETQ. The CDR3 consists of 13 residues. V lost 5 bases and J lost 7, with 15 bases in between. Whole-study results and caveats: The study sampled only blood, and tissue repertoires likely differ. The four-donor shared clonotypes exceeded non-shared clonotypes in generation probability, with non-shared ones scoring lower.

About this clone: Its antigen is not identified.

Subsets obtained from CD4+ cells comprised CD45RA+ naive and CD45RA-negative memory cells. Sequenced input: naive CD4+ T cells sorted from blood. The subset is: CD45RA+ positively selected. The TCR sequence derives from a man between 18 and 29 years old in good health. J is TRBJ1-2 and V is TRBV5-1; tentatively, D is TRBD1 (5 bases). In DNA, the CDR3 is TGCGCCAGCAGACTCGCAGGGAATTCTGGCTACACCTTC. Translating it yields CASRLAGNSGYTF.